This T cell receptor (beta chain) was identified during a study of blood T cell repertoires in COVID-19. Looking at the study overall: The United States, Italy and Spain were the sources of the acute and convalescent COVID-19 samples. Sources were T cells, B-cell-depleted T cells, or PBMCs; the material itself was cDNA or gDNA.

CDR3 length equals 15 residues. The germline V gene encodes CDR1 KGHSH and CDR2 LQKENI. V was clipped by 2 bases and J by 4 bases; unmatched bases: 3. Authors' processing steps: Reference gene primer amplification gave estimated nucleated cell counts. The assay was immunoSEQ multiplex PCR, and TCRdb's table has in-frame clones only and misses some. That table is the source of V, J and clone size, and D and trimming were worked out from the DNA. Here the sample spans about 210,000 clones, around 90% being singletons. The TCR originated in a man aged 25-40 years with acute or convalescent COVID-19. The sequenced sample was peripheral blood. The rearrangement links TRBV18 to TRBJ1-5, with TRBD1 matching over 9 bases. The CDR3 nucleotides are TGTGCCAGCTCACCATCGGGACAGGGTAATCAGCCCCAGCATTTT. This translates into CASSPSGQGNQPQHF.